Given below is one TCR beta chain in context. Its recognized antigen is unknown. There are no base qualities to consult, and no much larger clone falls within one base. TCRbeta CDR3 regions were amplified from genomic DNA by means of the immunoSEQ Assay, a bias-controlled multiplex PCR. The source study handled its data this way. Nucleated cell counts per sample were estimated from amplification of reference gene primers within the assay. To quantify the absolute abundance of each unique TCRbeta CDR3 rearrangement, sequence reads were collapsed and filtered. For each sample, productive Simpson clonality was calculated as the square root of Simpson's diversity index over productive rearrangements. TCRdb carries this immuneACCESS record with in-frame sequences only. Its versions omit some clonotypes, under half of them owing to an unresolved V gene in the studies checked, with the rest unexplained. That table supplies the V and J calls and clone size; D and trimming were determined from the DNA. In all, the sample holds about 70,000 clones, and 65% to 90% of those were seen once. The ten largest clones add up to approximately 7% of the sample.

One collaborating source in Seattle enrolled patients while the patients were actively infected and followed the patients over time throughout the course of disease. The collaborating institutions used their own protocols to collect whole blood in K2EDTA tubes. Collaborator samples were shipped for TCRbeta analysis as frozen whole blood, isolated PBMCs, or DNA extracted from either sample type. This record belongs to a study of blood T cell repertoires in COVID-19 (dated by TCRdb to 2018 to 2020). A note on the overall study: The collaborator samples originated in the United States, Italy and Spain and spanned the acute and convalescent phases of COVID-19. The prospective study material was composed of cDNA or gDNA derived from T cells, B-cell-depleted T cells, or PBMCs. Subjects who had been exposed to COVID-19, were actively infected with it, or had recovered from it provided the deeply sampled blood TCRbeta repertoires that made up the dataset. The repertoires were made available in a free public database intended to serve as a resource for research on the immune response to SARS-CoV-2. Samples came from the ongoing ImmuneRACE study (first 160 participants) plus 1,254 subjects from 6 global collaborators. The sample metadata nearly always contained a de-identified subject ID, COVID-19 status, age in years and sex. HLA class I and class II types, where available, came from metadata supplied by the sample provider rather than from assay-based typing.

At the junction V is shortened by 6 bases and J by 6 bases, with 15 bases in between. CDR1 and CDR2, looked up from the germline V gene, are MNHEY and SVGAGI. Taken from cysteine to phenylalanine, the CDR3 has 14 residues. The entry retains the CDR3 DNA only, 42 bases that are in frame from base 1. What the work shows at the level of the full study, not this receptor alone: The amount of clinical and demographic metadata varied by source and participant and was provided uncurated.

The material sequenced was peripheral blood. The rearrangement combines TRBV6-5 with TRBJ2-1, with a weak D call of TRBD2 (5 bases match). The receptor was derived from a man in his thirties or forties with COVID-19, enrolled during active disease. The nucleotide sequence reads as follows: TGTGCCAGCAGCGCCGGACTGCTTGCCAATGAGCAGTTCTTC. It codes for CASSAGLLANEQFF.